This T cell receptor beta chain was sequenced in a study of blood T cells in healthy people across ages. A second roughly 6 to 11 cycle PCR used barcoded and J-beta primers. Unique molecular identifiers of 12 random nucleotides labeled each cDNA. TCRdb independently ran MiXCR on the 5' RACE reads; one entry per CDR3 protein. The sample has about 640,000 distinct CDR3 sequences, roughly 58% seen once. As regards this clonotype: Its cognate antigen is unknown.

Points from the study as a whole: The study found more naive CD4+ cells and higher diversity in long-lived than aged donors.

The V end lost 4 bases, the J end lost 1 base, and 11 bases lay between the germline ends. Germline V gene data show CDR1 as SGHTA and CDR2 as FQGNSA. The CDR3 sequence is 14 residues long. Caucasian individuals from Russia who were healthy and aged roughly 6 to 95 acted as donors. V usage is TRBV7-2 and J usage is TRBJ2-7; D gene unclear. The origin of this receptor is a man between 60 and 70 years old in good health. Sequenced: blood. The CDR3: CASSYAVTSYEQYF. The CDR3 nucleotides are TGTGCCAGCAGCTACGCGGTTACGTCCTACGAGCAGTACTTC. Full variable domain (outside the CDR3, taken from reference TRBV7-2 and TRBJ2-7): GAGVSQSPSNKVTEKGKDVELRCDPISGHTALYWYRQSLGQGLEFLIYFQGNSAPDKSGLPSDRFSAERTGGSVSTLTIQRTQQEDSAVYLCASSYAVTSYEQYFGPGTRLTVT.